This TCR beta chain was found in a study of control samples from healthy donors and cancer patients. Germline values: CDR1 SQVTM, CDR2 ANQGSEA. This CDR3 region has 14 residues. With 4 bases clipped from V and 7 bases from J, the junction kept 10 bases outside the gene matches. The protocol was immunoSEQ multiplex PCR, while the TCRdb copy is restricted to in-frame clones and leaves out a portion. The sample has about 140,000 clones, about 89% seen once; the top ten hold approximately 6.8%. The sequencing sample was made of blood. The chain joins TRBV29-1 to TRBJ2-7, with TRBD2 matching 10 bases. The clonotype originates from a man aged 18 to 35 in good health. CDR3 sequence: CSVVRLAGAAEQYF. The CDR3 DNA sequence: TGCAGCGTTGTTCGGCTAGCGGGGGCCGCGGAGCAGTACTTC.